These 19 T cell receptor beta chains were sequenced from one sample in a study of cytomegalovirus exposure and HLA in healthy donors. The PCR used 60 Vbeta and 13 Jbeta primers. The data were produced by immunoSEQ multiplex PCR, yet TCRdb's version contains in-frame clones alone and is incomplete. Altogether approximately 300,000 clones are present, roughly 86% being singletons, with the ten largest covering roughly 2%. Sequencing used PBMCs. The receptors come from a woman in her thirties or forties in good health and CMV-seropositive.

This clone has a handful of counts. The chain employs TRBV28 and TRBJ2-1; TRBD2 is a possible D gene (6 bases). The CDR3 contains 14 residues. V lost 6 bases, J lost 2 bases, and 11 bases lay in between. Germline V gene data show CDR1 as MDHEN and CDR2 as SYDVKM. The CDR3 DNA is TGTGCCAGCAGCCGGGACTCCCCCTACAATGAGCAGTTCTTC. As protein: CASSRDSPYNEQFF.

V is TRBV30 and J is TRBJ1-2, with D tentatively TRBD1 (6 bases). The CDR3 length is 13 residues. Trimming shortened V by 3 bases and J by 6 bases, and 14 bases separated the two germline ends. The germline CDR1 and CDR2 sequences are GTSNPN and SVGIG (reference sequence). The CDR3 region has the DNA TGTGCCTGGAGCCCCGACAGGATCGATGGCTACACCTTC. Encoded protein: CAWSPDRIDGYTF.

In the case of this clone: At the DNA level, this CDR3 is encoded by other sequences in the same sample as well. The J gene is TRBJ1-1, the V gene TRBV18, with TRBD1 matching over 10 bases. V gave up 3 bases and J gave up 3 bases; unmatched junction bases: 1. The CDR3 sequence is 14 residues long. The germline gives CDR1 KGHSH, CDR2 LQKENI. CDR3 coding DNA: TGTGCCAGCTCACCGGGACAGGGGTACACTGAAGCTTTCTTT. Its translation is CASSPGQGYTEAFF.

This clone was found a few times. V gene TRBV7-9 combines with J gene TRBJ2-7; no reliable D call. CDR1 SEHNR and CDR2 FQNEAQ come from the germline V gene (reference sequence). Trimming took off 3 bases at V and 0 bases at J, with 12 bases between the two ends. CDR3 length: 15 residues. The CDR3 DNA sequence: TGTGCCAGCAGCTTGGAGAGTTTGAGCTCCTACGAGCAGTACTTC. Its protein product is CASSLESLSSYEQYF.

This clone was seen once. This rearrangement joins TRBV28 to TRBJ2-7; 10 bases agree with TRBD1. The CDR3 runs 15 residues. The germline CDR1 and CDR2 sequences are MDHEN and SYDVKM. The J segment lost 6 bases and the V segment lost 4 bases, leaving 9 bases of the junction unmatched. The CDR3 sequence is CASSSPGQGKGEQYF. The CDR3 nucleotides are TGTGCCAGCAGTTCTCCGGGACAGGGGAAGGGCGAGCAGTACTTC.

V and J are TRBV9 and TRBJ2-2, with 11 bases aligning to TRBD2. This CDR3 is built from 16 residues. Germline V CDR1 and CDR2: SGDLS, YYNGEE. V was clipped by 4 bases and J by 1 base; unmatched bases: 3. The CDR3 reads CASSTLAGGNTGELFF. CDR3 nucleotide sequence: TGTGCCAGCAGCACCCTAGCGGGAGGGAACACCGGGGAGCTGTTTTTT.

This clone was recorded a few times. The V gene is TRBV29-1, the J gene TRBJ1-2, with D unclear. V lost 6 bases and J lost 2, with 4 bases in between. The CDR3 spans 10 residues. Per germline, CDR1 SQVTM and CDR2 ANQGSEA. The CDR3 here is CSVANYGYTF. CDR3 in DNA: TGCAGCGTCGCGAACTATGGCTACACCTTC.

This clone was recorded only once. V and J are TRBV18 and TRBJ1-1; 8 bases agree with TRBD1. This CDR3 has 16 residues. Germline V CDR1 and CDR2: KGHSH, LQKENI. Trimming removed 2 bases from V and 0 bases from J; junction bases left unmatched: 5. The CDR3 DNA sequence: TGTGCCAGCTCACCATTATGGACAGGGATGAACACTGAAGCTTTCTTT. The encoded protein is CASSPLWTGMNTEAFF.

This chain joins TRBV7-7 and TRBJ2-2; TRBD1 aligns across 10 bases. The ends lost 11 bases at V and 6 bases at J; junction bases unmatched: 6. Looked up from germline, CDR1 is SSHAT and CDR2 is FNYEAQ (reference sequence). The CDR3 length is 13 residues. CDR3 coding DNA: TGTGCCGCAGGGACAGGGGTTGCCGGGGAGCTGTTTTTT. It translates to CAAGTGVAGELFF.

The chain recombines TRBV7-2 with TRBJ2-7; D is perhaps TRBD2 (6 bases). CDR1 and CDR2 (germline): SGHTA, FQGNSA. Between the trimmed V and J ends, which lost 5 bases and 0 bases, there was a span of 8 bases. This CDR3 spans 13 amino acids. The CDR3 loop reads CASSPTSSYEQYF. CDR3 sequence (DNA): TGTGCCAGCAGCCCGACTAGCTCCTACGAGCAGTACTTC.

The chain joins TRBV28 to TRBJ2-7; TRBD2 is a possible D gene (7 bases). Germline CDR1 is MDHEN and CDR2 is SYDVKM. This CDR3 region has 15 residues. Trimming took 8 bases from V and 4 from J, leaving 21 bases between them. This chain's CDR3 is CASQSRGGSSYEQYF. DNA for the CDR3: TGTGCCAGCCAATCGAGGGGGGGGTCTTCTTACGAGCAGTACTTC.

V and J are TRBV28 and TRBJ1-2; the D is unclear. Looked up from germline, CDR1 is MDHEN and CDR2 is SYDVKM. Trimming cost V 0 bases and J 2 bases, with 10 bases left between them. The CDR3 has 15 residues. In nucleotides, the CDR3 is TGTGCCAGCAGTTTATGGGGCAGTGGGAACTATGGCTACACCTTC. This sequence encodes CASSLWGSGNYGYTF.

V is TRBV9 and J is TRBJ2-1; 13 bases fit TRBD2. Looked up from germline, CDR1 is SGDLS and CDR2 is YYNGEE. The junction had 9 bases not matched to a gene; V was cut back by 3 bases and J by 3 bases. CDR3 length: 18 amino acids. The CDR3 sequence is CASSAGLAGVIGYNEQFF. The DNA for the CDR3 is TGTGCCAGCAGCGCCGGACTAGCGGGAGTGATAGGCTACAATGAGCAGTTCTTC.

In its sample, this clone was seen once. CDR3 coding DNA: TGTGCCAGCGAATGGGCGGGAGGGGGCAATGAGCAGTTCTTC. This encodes CASEWAGGGNEQFF. The chain recombines TRBV2 with TRBJ2-1; 9 bases match TRBD2. V was pared by 8 bases and J by 6 bases, with 8 bases of the junction left unmatched. Germline CDR1 reads SNHLY; CDR2 reads FYNNEI. The CDR3 is made up of 14 amino acids. Full variable domain (remainder filled in from reference TRBV2 and TRBJ2-1): EPEVTQTPSHQVTQMGQEVILRCVPISNHLYFYWYRQILGQKVEFLVSFYNNEISEKSEIFDDQFSVERPDGSNFTLKIRSTKLEDSAMYFCASEWAGGGNEQFFGPGTRLTVL.

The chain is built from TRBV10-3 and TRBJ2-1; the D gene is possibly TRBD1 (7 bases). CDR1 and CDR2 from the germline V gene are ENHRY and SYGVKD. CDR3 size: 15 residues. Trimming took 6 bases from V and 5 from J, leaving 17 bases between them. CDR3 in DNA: TGTGCCATCAGCCCGAACAGGGGAGGTCACAATGAGCAGTTCTTC. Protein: CAISPNRGGHNEQFF.

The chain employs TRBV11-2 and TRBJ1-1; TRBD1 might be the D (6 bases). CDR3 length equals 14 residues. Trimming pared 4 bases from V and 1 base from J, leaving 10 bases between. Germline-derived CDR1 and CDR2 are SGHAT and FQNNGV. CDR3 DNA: TGTGCCAGCAGCTCGTCGACAGGGAACACTGAAGCTTTCTTT. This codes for CASSSSTGNTEAFF.

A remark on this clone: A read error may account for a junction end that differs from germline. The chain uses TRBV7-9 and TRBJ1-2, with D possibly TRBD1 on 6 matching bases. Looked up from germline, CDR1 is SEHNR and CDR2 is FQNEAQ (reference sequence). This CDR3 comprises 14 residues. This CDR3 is CSSSSGGQLSGYTF. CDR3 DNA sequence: TGTTCCAGCAGCAGCGGCGGACAGCTTAGCGGCTACACCTTC.

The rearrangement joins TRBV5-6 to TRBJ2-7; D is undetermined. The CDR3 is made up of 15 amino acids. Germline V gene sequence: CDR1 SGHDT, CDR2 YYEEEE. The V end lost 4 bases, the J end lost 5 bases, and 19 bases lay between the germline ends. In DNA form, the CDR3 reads TGTGCCAGCAGCCCCCACCCTAGAGGCCCTAACGAGCAGTACTTC. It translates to CASSPHPRGPNEQYF.

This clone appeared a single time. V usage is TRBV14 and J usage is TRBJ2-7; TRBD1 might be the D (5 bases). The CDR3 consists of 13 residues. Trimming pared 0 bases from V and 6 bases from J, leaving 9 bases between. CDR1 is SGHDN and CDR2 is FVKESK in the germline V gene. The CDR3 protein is CASSQDPGREQYF. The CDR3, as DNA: TGTGCCAGCAGCCAAGATCCAGGGCGCGAGCAGTACTTC.